The sequence of this T cell receptor beta chain was determined in a study of blood T cell repertoires in COVID-19. This clone is a singleton in its sample. Authors' methods: Reference gene primer amplification gave nucleated cell count estimates. This table comes from immunoSEQ multiplex PCR, and its TCRdb copy is limited to in-frame clones, with some not included. V and J calls and clone size come straight from that table; D and trimming were deduced from the DNA. The sample consists of around 92,000 clones, around 72% of them appearing once. Germline V gene sequence: CDR1 SGHRS, CDR2 YFSETQ. The CDR3 runs 12 residues. V lost 5 bases and J lost 6, with 9 bases in between.

The sequenced sample consisted of peripheral blood. V usage is TRBV5-1 and J usage is TRBJ2-1, with D perhaps TRBD2 (6 bases). The clonotype was recovered from a man between 65 and 85 years old with COVID-19, enrolled during active disease. The CDR3 is CASRWDSNEQFF. CDR3 in DNA: TGCGCCAGCAGGTGGGACTCCAATGAGCAGTTCTTC.